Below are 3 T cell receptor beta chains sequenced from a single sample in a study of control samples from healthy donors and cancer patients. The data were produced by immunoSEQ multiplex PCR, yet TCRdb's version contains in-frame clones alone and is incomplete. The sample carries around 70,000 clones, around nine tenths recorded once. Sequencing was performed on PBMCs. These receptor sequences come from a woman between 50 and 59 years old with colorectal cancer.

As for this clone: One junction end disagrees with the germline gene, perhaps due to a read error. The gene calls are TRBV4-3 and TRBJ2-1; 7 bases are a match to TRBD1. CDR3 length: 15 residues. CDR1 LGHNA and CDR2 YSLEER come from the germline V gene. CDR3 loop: CASSLLTGLNNEQFF. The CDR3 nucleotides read TGCGCCAGCAGCCTACTGACAGGGTTGAACAACGAGCAGTTCTTC.

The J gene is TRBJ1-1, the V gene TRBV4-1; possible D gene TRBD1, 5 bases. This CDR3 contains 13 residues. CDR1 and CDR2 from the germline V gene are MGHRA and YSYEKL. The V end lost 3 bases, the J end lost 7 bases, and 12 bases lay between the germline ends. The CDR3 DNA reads TGCGCCAGCAGCCAGACGGGGGGGAATGAAGCTTTCTTT. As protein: CASSQTGGNEAFF.

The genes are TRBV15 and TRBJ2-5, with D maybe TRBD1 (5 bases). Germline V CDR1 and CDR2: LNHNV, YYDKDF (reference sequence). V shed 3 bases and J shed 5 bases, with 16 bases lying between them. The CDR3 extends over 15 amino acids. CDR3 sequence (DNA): TGTGCCACCAGCAGTCTCCCCCAGGGAAGGGAGACCCAGTACTTC. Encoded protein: CATSSLPQGRETQYF.